The T cell receptor (beta chain) under discussion was sequenced for a study of quantifying T cell responses using KT2 cells. Turning to the study itself: Reverse transcription used primers in the TCR alpha and beta constant regions.

This clonotype has more than one count but fewer than ten. The antigen remains unidentified. Study findings and constraints: The number of KT2 alpha and beta sequences was a linear function of input KT2 cells.

This CDR3 region has 15 residues. Germline V gene data show CDR1 as MGHRA and CDR2 as YSYEKL. V dropped 4 bases and J dropped 2 bases, with 12 bases sitting between them. Known numbers of the T cell clone KT2 were added to PBMC. A single-stranded UMI oligo with SP2 sequence was ligated to cDNA 3' ends. The first PCR ran approximately 4 cycles with an equimolar RC1.1 and RC1.2 beta primer mix. Via MiXCR, TCRdb re-called the UMI-ligation and nested PCR reads, giving one row per CDR3 protein. This sample yields more than 55,000 distinct CDR3 sequences, of which more than 9% are seen a single time; about 9% belongs to the top ten.

This receptor was identified in a human donor. This chain joins TRBV4-1 and TRBJ1-3, with D uncertain. What was sequenced was PBMCs spiked with cells of the T cell clone KT2. The CDR3 bases are TGCGCCAGCAGCCTTAGGAGCGGCGCTGGAAACACCATATATTTT. Its protein is CASSLRSGAGNTIYF.